A single sample is the source of the 25 T cell receptor beta chains below, sequenced in a study of vaccination and CD4 T cells after COVID-19. Specified treatment: approximately nine-day PBMC culture with coronavirus spike peptide pools or control peptides (ViraFEST assay). These CD4+ T cells came from an unexposed donor, sampled before the COVID-19 pandemic (2011-2018). These receptors are not linked to any known antigen. The Oncomine TCR Beta short-read assay was applied to DNA of cultured CD4+ T cells. TCRdb re-called the PCR reads through MiXCR, storing one row per CDR3 protein. The table records 8,500 to 9,500 distinct CDR3 sequences, approximately 34% of them present only once. Sequenced: CD4+ T cells from blood, cultured in vitro. Receptors originate from a human donor in good health.

This clonotype has more than one count but fewer than ten. V usage is TRBV27 and J usage is TRBJ1-1; D gene ambiguous. Per the germline V gene, CDR1 is MNHEY and CDR2 is SMNVEV (reference sequence). The CDR3 is made up of 14 amino acids. V shed 5 bases and J shed 1 base, with 11 bases lying between them. CDR3 sequence reads: CASSLRWENTEAFF. CDR3 nucleotides: TGTGCCAGCAGTCTCCGGTGGGAGAACACTGAAGCTTTCTTT.

This clonotype was found a few times. The gene calls are TRBV5-6 and TRBJ1-2; unclear D gene. This CDR3 has 12 amino acids. CDR1 and CDR2 (germline): SGHDT, YYEEEE. V was trimmed by 0 bases and J by 6 bases, leaving 6 bases between them. CDR3 amino acids: CASSLGADGYTF. The CDR3 DNA reads TGTGCCAGCAGCTTGGGGGCAGATGGCTACACCTTC.

This clonotype occurred once. This may arise from a read error, as a much more abundant clone is one base away. The conserved phenylalanine or tryptophan normally closing the CDR3 is absent here, so this likely arose from a read error. The chain links TRBV7-3 to TRBJ1-6, with D possibly being TRBD1 (6 bases). Trimming took off 2 bases at V and 8 bases at J, with 10 bases between the two ends. The germline V gene has CDR1 SGHTA and CDR2 FQGTGA. The CDR3 sequence is 14 residues long. The DNA for the CDR3 is TGTGCCAGCAGCTTACGGGGGGGCGATTCACCCCTCCACCTT. This codes for CASSLRGGDSPLHL.

This clonotype turned up a few times. The chain has TRBV6-1 and TRBJ1-1; the match to TRBD1 covers 11 bases. Germline V gives CDR1 MNHNS, CDR2 SASEGT. This CDR3 has 16 residues. The J segment lost 6 bases and the V segment lost 6 bases, leaving 12 bases of the junction unmatched. The CDR3 loop is CASSSMDRGRGAEAFF. The CDR3, as DNA: TGTGCCAGCAGCTCCATGGACAGGGGGCGAGGGGCTGAAGCTTTCTTT.

This chain joins TRBV6-1 and TRBJ1-5; no firm D call. Germline V gene sequence: CDR1 MNHNS, CDR2 SASEGT. Deletions cut 6 bases from V and 0 bases from J, with 9 bases between. The CDR3 totals 14 residues. CDR3 in amino acids: CASRDGGSNQPQHF. In nucleotides, the CDR3 is TGTGCCAGCAGGGACGGAGGTAGCAATCAGCCCCAGCATTTT.

This chain connects TRBV12-3 or TRBV12-4 to TRBJ2-7; 8 positions match TRBD1. There are 14 residues in the CDR3. V shed 5 bases, J shed 3 bases, and the junction held 6 bases outside the gene matches. CDR3 DNA: TGTGCCAGCAGTCCCAGGACAGGGATCTACGAGCAGTACTTC. The encoded protein is CASSPRTGIYEQYF.

CDR3 in amino acids: CASRRDRNEQYF. The CDR3 coding sequence is TGTGCCAGCAGACGGGACCGAAACGAGCAGTACTTC. The V gene is TRBV7-9, the J gene TRBJ2-7; D may be TRBD1 or TRBD2 (5 bases each). The germline V gene encodes CDR1 SEHNR and CDR2 FQNEAQ (reference sequence). The CDR3 loop spans 12 amino acids. V was trimmed by 6 bases and J by 5 bases, leaving 11 bases between them.

The chain is built from TRBV7-9 and TRBJ1-6; D remains ambiguous. Trimming cost V 1 base and J 8 bases, with 3 bases left between them. The CDR3 has 12 amino acids. Per the germline V gene, CDR1 is SEHNR and CDR2 is FQNEAQ (reference sequence). The CDR3 coding sequence is TGTGCCAGCAGCTTAGAAGATTCACCCCTCCACTTT. It translates to CASSLEDSPLHF.

The chain joins TRBV19 to TRBJ2-1; 10 bases line up with TRBD2. V trimming: 4 bases; J trimming: 4 bases; junction bases outside the gene matches: 10. This CDR3 has 17 amino acids. Germline V gene sequence: CDR1 LNHDA, CDR2 SQIVND (reference sequence). The CDR3 DNA sequence: TGTGCCAGTAGTAACCCTCAGCGGGGGGGCTCTTACAATGAGCAGTTCTTC. This gives the protein CASSNPQRGGSYNEQFF.

This clonotype has just a few counts. CDR3 nucleotides: TGCAGTGCTAGACAGAACTACGAGCAGTACTTC. This encodes CSARQNYEQYF. The gene calls are TRBV20-1 and TRBJ2-7; the D is unclear. V was pared by 2 bases and J by 3 bases, with 5 bases between. The CDR3 consists of 11 residues. Germline-derived CDR1 and CDR2 are DFQATT and SNEGSKA (reference sequence).

This clonotype was seen a handful of times. The chain couples TRBV29-1 to TRBJ1-2; tentatively, D is TRBD1 (5 bases). From germline, CDR1 is SQVTM and CDR2 ANQGSEA. The ends were cut back, 3 bases at V and 4 bases at J, with 15 bases in the middle. CDR3 length: 14 residues. The CDR3 DNA reads TGCAGCGTTGATGGGACGGAAGGGATCTATGGCTACACCTTC. Translated: CSVDGTEGIYGYTF.

In DNA, the CDR3 is TGTGCCAGCAGTGGACAGGGGGGACCGCGGGGCTACACCTTC. This translates into CASSGQGGPRGYTF. The V call is TRBV2, the J call TRBJ1-2, with 9 positions matching TRBD1. Germline loops: CDR1 SNHLY, CDR2 FYNNEI. This CDR3 comprises 14 residues. J was trimmed by 8 bases and V by 4 bases; bases with no gene match: 8.

In its sample, this clonotype was seen a few times. This sequence joins TRBV6-1 and TRBJ1-1; D call uncertain. The germline V gene encodes CDR1 MNHNS and CDR2 SASEGT. The length of the CDR3 is 13 residues. Trimming shortened V by 4 bases and J by 4 bases, and 10 bases separated the two germline ends. The CDR3 nucleotides read TGTGCCAGCAGTGGGGTACCCTCCACTGAAGCTTTCTTT. Translation gives CASSGVPSTEAFF.

The chain links TRBV27 to TRBJ1-4; D uncertain. V shed 10 bases and J shed 10 bases, with 19 bases lying between them. The germline V gene encodes CDR1 MNHEY and CDR2 SMNVEV (reference sequence). This CDR3 region has 13 residues. The CDR3 protein is CATKGPGGGKLFF. CDR3 coding DNA: TGTGCCACCAAGGGCCCCGGCGGTGGAAAACTGTTTTTT.

This chain links TRBV4-1 with TRBJ2-3; D gene unclear. CDR3 length: 14 amino acids. Germline-derived CDR1 and CDR2 are MGHRA and YSYEKL. Trimming took 4 bases from V and 1 from J, leaving 9 bases between them. The CDR3 spells CASSPSTGTDTQYF. CDR3 DNA: TGCGCCAGCAGCCCAAGCACAGGCACAGATACGCAGTATTTT.

In this sample, this clonotype turned up a few times. The rearrangement links TRBV20-1 to TRBJ1-1; 9 bases fit TRBD1. The germline CDR1 and CDR2 sequences are DFQATT and SNEGSKA (reference sequence). This CDR3 is built from 15 residues. The CDR3 coding sequence is TGCAGCACTTCTAGACAGGGGGGCTTGAACACTGAAGCTTTCTTT. Its translation is CSTSRQGGLNTEAFF.

J is TRBJ2-1 and V is TRBV5-1, with D possibly being TRBD1 (5 bases). V lost 0 bases and J lost 7, with 11 bases in between. The CDR3 has 14 amino acids. CDR1 is SGHRS, CDR2 YFSETQ, per germline. The CDR3: CASSLGQGINEQFF. The CDR3 nucleotides read TGCGCCAGCAGCTTGGGGCAGGGAATTAATGAGCAGTTCTTC.

This clonotype has just a few counts. V usage is TRBV6-5 and J usage is TRBJ1-5; unclear D gene. This CDR3 has 14 residues. Germline-derived CDR1 and CDR2 are MNHEY and SVGAGI. Between the trimmed V and J ends, which lost 4 bases and 6 bases, there was a span of 13 bases. CDR3 in amino acids: CASSLALGSQPQHF. The CDR3 nucleotides are TGTGCCAGCAGTTTAGCCCTCGGCAGTCAGCCCCAGCATTTT.

This clonotype was observed a handful of times. V usage is TRBV7-9 and J usage is TRBJ1-2; D not certain. Germline lookup yields CDR1 SEHNR and CDR2 FQNEAQ (reference sequence). Trimming pared 4 bases from V and 5 bases from J, leaving 17 bases between. This CDR3 region has 15 residues. The CDR3 DNA is TGTGCCAGCAGCTCTATCGCCATCGGGGTTTATGGCTACACCTTC. It encodes CASSSIAIGVYGYTF.

The chain couples TRBV18 to TRBJ2-7; D is possibly TRBD1 (6 bases). CDR3 length: 13 residues. Germline CDR1 and CDR2: KGHSH and LQKENI. Trimming pared 1 base from V and 2 bases from J, leaving 6 bases between. The CDR3 DNA is TGTGCCAGCTCACCACAGGGGGCCTACGAGCAGTACTTC. This codes for CASSPQGAYEQYF.

The rearrangement joins TRBV10-3 to TRBJ2-2, with TRBD1 identical over 11 bases. The CDR3 length is 15 residues. V dropped 6 bases and J dropped 10; count of bases not matched to a gene: 10. In germline, CDR1 is ENHRY, CDR2 SYGVKD. CDR3 sequence: CAIRGGTGGNEELFF. Written as DNA, the CDR3 is TGTGCCATCAGGGGCGGGACAGGGGGAAATGAGGAGCTGTTTTTT.

V is TRBV30 and J is TRBJ1-6; 8 bases match TRBD1. Germline V gives CDR1 GTSNPN, CDR2 SVGIG (reference sequence). V was pared by 4 bases and J by 0 bases, with 5 bases of the junction left unmatched. This CDR3 is built from 16 residues. Here the CDR3 reads CAWTGDRTSYNSPLHF. CDR3 sequence (DNA): TGTGCCTGGACCGGGGACAGGACCTCCTATAATTCACCCCTCCACTTT.

The chain carries TRBV6-1 and TRBJ1-1; D gene unclear. The CDR3 runs to 13 residues. CDR1 and CDR2 from the germline V gene are MNHNS and SASEGT. Trimming removed 0 bases from V and 1 base from J, with 3 bases in between. CDR3 in DNA: TGTGCCAGCAGTGAAGCGGAGAACACTGAAGCTTTCTTT. It is translated as CASSEAENTEAFF.

This sequence joins TRBV5-1 and TRBJ2-1; tentative D call: TRBD1 (5 bases). The V end was cut by 7 bases, the J end by 0 bases, with 11 bases between. CDR1 and CDR2 (germline): SGHRS, YFSETQ. This CDR3 comprises 14 residues. The CDR3 coding sequence is TGCGCCAGCCAAGCAGACAGCTCCTACAATGAGCAGTTCTTC. Protein: CASQADSSYNEQFF.

This clonotype came up a few times. The chain has TRBV6-5 and TRBJ1-1; D is perhaps TRBD1 (5 bases). The CDR3 length is 14 residues. Per the germline V gene, CDR1 is MNHEY and CDR2 is SVGAGI. V lost 4 bases to trimming and J lost 3 bases, with 12 bases between them. CDR3: CASSSGSLYTEAFF. Here the CDR3 DNA reads TGTGCCAGCAGTTCAGGGAGTTTATACACTGAAGCTTTCTTT.